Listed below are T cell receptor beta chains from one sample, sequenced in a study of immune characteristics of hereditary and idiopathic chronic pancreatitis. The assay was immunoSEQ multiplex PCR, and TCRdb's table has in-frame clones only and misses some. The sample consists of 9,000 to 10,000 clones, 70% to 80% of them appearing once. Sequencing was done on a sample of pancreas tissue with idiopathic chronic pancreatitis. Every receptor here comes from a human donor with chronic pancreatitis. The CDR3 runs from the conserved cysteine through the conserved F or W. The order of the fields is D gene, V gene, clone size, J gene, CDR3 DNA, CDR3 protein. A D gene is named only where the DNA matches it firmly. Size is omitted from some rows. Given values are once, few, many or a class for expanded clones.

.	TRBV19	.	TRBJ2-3	TGTGCCAGTAGTGGTTCCCGTACGCAGGGGGATACGCAGTATTTT	CASSGSRTQGDTQYF
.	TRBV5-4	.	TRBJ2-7	TGTGCCAGCAGCCCGGACGGTACGTACGAGCAGTACTTC	CASSPDGTYEQYF
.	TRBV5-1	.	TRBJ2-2	TGCGCCAGCAGCGGGGGACTGATGAACACCGGGGAGCTGTTTTTT	CASSGGLMNTGELFF
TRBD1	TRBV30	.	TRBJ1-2	TGTGCCTGGAGACCGTTTGGAACAGGGGGCGCGTATGGCTACACCTTC	CAWRPFGTGGAYGYTF
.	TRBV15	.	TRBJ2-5	TGTGCCACCAGCAGGGACCACGGGGAGACCCAGTACTTC	CATSRDHGETQYF
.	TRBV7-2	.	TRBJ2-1	TGTGCCAGCAGCTTAGATGCGGGGAGCCACAATGAGCAGTTCTTC	CASSLDAGSHNEQFF
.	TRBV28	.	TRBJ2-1	TGTGCCAGCACTGTTCCCACCTACTCCACAGGGGGGGAGTACAATGAGCAGTTCTTC	CASTVPTYSTGGEYNEQFF
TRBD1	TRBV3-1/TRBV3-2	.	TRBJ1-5	TGTGCCAGCAGCCTGGGGACAGGGGCTAGCAATCAGCCCCAGCATTTT	CASSLGTGASNQPQHF
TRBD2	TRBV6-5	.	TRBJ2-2	TGTGCCAGCAGCCGGGGGGCGAACACCGGGGAGCTGTTTTTT	CASSRGANTGELFF
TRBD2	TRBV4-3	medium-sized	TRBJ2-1	TGCGCCAGCAGCCAAGAAGTCGGGGGGATTTACAATGAGCAGTTCTTC	CASSQEVGGIYNEQFF
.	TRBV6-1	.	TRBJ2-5	TGTGCCAGCAGTGGCAGACCACAGGGATGGGGGGAGACCCAGTACTTC	CASSGRPQGWGETQYF
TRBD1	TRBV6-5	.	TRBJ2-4	TGTGCCAGCAGTCCAGGGGGATCGGGCATTCAGTACTTC	CASSPGGSGIQYF
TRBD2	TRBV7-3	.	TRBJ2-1	TGTGCCAGCAGCTTAGAGGTCAGCGGGGGGCACAATGAGCAGTTCTTC	CASSLEVSGGHNEQFF
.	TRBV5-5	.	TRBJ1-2	TGTGCCAGCAGCTTGGGTGGGGCTAACTATGGCTACACCTTC	CASSLGGANYGYTF
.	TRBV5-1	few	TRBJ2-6	TGCGCCAGCAGCCTAACCGGGACTGTTAAATCTGGGGCCAACGTCCTGACTTTC	CASSLTGTVKSGANVLTF
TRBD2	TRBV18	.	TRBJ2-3	TGTGCCAGCTCCTCGGGACTAGCGGTCTACACAGATACGCAGTATTTT	CASSSGLAVYTDTQYF
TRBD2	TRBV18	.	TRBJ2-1	TGTGCCAGCTCACTGGGCCGCGGCGGGGGGTCCTCCTACAATGAGCAGTTCTTC	CASSLGRGGGSSYNEQFF
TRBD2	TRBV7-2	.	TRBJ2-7	TGTGCCAGCAGCTCCTTGAGCGGGGGGGCATTCGAGCAGTACTTC	CASSSLSGGAFEQYF
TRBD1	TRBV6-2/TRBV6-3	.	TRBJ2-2	TGTGCCAGCAGTTGGGGACAGCTCACCGGGGAGCTGTTTTTT	CASSWGQLTGELFF
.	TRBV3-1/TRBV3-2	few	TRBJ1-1	TGTGCCAGCAGCCAAGAGAAGGAAGGGCCGAACACTGAAGCTTTCTTT	CASSQEKEGPNTEAFF
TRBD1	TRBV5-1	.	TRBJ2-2	TGCGCCAGCAGCCCCGGGACAGCAAACACCGGGGAGCTGTTTTTT	CASSPGTANTGELFF
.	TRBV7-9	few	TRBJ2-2	TGTGCCAGCAGCTTCGGCTCCCAGGACAACACCGGGGAGCTGTTTTTT	CASSFGSQDNTGELFF
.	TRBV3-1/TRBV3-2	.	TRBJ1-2	TGTGCCAGCAGCCAAGCAGGCCAGTATTATGGCTACACCTTC	CASSQAGQYYGYTF
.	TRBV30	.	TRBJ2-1	TGTGCCTGGAGTGAGGGACGGGACAATGAGCAGTTCTTC	CAWSEGRDNEQFF
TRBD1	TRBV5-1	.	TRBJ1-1	TGCGCCAGCAGCTCCGGACAGGGCGGTACGGCTTTCTTT	CASSSGQGGTAFF
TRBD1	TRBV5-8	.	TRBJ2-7	TGTGCCAGCAGCTTAAGTTTTGGGACAGATCCCTACGAGCAGTACTTC	CASSLSFGTDPYEQYF
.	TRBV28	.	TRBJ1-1	TGTGCCAGCAGCTCGGTTGGGACTGAAGCTTTCTTT	CASSSVGTEAFF